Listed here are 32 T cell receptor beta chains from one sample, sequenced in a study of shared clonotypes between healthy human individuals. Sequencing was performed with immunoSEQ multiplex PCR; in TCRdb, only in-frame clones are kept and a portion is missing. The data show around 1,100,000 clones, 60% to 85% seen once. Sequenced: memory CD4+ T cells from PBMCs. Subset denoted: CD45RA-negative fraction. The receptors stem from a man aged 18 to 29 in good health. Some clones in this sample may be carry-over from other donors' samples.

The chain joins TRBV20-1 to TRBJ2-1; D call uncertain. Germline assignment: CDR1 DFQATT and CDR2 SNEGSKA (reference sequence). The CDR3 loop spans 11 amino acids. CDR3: CTAQGGPPSFF. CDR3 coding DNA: TGCACCGCCCAAGGTGGACCGCCGTCGTTCTTC.

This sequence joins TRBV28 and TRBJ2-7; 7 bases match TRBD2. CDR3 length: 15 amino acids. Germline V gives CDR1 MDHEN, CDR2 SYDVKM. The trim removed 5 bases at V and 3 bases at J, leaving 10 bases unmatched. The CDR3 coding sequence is TGTGCCAGCAGTACCCCAGGAGCGGGATTCTACGAGCAGTACTTC. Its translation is CASSTPGAGFYEQYF.

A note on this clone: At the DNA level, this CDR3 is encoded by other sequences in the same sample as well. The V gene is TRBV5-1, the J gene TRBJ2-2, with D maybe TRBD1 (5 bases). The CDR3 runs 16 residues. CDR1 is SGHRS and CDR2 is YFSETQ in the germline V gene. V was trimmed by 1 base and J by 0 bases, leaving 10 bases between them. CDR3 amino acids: CASSLLAGTNTGELFF. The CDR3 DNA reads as TGCGCCAGCAGCTTGCTGGCAGGGACGAACACCGGGGAGCTGTTTTTT.

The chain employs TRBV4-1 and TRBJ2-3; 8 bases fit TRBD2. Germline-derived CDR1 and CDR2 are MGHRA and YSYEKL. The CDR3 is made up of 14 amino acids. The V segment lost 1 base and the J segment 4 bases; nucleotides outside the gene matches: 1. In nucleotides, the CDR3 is TGCGCCAGCAGCCAAGGGCGGGGGGCAGATACGCAGTATTTT. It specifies CASSQGRGADTQYF.

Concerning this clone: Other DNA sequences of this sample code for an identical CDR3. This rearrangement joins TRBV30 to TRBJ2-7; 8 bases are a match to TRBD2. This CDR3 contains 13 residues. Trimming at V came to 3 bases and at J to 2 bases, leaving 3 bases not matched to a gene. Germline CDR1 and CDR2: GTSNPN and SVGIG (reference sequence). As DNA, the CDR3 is TGTGCCTGGAGCGGACTAGCTCCCTACGAGCAGTACTTC. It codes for CAWSGLAPYEQYF.

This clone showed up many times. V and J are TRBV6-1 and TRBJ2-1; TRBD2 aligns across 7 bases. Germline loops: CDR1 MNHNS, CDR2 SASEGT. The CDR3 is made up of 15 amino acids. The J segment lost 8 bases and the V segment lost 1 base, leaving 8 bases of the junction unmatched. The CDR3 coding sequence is TGTGCCAGCAGTGAAGTAGGCGCGGGAGCCTATGAGCAGTTCTTC. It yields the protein CASSEVGAGAYEQFF.

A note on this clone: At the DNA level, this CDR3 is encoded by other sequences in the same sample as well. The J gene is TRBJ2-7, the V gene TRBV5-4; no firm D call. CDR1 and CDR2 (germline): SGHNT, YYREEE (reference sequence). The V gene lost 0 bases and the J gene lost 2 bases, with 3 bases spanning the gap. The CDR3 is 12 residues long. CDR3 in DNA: TGTGCCAGCAGCTTGGGCGCCTACGAGCAGTACTTC. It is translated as CASSLGAYEQYF.

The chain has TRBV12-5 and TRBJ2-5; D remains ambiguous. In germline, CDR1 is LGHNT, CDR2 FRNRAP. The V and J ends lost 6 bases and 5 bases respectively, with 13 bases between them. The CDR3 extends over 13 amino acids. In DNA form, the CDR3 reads TGTGCTAGTGGAAGAGGTAGTGTCGAGACCCAGTACTTC. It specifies CASGRGSVETQYF.

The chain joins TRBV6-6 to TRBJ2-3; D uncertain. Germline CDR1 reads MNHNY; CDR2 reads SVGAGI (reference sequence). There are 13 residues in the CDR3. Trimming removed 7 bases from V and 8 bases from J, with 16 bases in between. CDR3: CASTLLDGATQYF. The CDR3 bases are TGTGCCAGCACCCTCCTAGACGGCGCTACGCAGTATTTT.

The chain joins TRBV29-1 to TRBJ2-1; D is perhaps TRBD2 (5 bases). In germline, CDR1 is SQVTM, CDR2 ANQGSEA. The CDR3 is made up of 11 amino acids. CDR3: CTVIEGREQFF. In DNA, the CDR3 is TGCACGGTTATCGAGGGCCGTGAGCAGTTCTTC.

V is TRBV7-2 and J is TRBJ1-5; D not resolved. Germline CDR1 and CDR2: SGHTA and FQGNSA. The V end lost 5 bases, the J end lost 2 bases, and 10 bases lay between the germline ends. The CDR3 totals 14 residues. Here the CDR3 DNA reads TGTGCCAGCAGCCCCCGGGGTGGCAATCAGCCCCAGCATTTT. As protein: CASSPRGGNQPQHF.

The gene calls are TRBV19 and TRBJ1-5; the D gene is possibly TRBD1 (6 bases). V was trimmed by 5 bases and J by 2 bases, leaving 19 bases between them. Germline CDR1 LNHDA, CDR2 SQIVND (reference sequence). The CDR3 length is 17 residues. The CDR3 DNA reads TGTGCCAGTAGTGCCAACCCCGGGGGCGCGGGCAATCAGCCCCAGCATTTT. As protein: CASSANPGGAGNQPQHF.

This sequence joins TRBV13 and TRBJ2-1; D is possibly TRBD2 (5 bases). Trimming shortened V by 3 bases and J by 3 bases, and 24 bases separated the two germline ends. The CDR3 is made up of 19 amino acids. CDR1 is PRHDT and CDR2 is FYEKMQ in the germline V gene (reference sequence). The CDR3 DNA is TGTGCCAGCAGCTTGGGCCCCAAACTAGTGGGCCGCGGCTACAATGAGCAGTTCTTC. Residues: CASSLGPKLVGRGYNEQFF.

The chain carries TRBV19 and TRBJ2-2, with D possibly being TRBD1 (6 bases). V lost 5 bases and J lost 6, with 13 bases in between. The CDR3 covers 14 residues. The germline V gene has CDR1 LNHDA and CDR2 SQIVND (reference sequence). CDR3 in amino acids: CASSVQGRAGELFF. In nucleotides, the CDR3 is TGTGCCAGTAGTGTTCAGGGGCGGGCCGGGGAGCTGTTTTTT.

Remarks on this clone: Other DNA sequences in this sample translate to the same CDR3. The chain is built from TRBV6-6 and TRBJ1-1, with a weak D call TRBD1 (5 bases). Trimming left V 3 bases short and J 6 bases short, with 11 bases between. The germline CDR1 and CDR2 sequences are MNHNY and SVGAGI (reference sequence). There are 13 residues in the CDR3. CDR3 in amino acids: CASSYGQGAEAFF. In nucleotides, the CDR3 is TGTGCCAGCAGTTATGGCCAGGGCGCTGAAGCTTTCTTT.

CDR3 sequence (DNA): TGTGCCAGCAGCCTTGGGCTGGGGAGTGTGCAGTACTTC. Translation gives CASSLGLGSVQYF. The V call is TRBV2, the J call TRBJ2-7, with a tentative D call TRBD2 (5 bases). V lost 6 bases and J lost 9, with 18 bases in between. The germline gives CDR1 SNHLY, CDR2 FYNNEI. The CDR3 has 13 amino acids.

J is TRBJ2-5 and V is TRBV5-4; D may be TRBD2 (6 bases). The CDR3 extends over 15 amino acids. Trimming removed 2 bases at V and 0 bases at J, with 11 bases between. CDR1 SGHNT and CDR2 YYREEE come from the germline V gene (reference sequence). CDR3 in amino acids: CASSFYAGNQETQYF. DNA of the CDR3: TGTGCCAGCAGCTTTTATGCGGGAAACCAAGAGACCCAGTACTTC.

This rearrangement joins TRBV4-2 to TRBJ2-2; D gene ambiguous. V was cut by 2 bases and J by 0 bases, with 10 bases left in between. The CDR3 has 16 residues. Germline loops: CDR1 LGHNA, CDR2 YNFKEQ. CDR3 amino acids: CASSQSLRSNTGELFF. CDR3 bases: TGTGCCAGCAGCCAATCCCTCAGGTCGAACACCGGGGAGCTGTTTTTT.

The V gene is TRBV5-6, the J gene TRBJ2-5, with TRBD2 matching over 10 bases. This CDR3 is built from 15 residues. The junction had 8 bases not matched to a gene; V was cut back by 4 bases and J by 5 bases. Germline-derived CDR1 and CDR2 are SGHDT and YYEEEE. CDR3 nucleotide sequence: TGTGCCAGCAGCCGTCTAGCGGGAGCGTCGGAGACCCAGTACTTC. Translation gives CASSRLAGASETQYF.

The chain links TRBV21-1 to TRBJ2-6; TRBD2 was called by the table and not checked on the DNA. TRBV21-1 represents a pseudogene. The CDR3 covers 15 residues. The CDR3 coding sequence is TGTGCCAGCAGCAAAGCGCTTTGGATGGGAGACGTCCTGACTTTC. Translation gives CASSKALWMGDVLTF.

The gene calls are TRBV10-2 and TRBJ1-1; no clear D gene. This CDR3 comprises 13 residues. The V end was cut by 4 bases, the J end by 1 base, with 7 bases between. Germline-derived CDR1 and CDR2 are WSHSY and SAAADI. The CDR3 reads CASSVDGNTEAFF. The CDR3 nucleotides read TGCGCCAGCAGTGTCGACGGGAACACTGAAGCTTTCTTT.

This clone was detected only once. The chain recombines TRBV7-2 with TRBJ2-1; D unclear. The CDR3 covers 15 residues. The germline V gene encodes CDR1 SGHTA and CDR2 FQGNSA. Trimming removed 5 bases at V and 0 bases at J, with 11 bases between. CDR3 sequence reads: CASSRSSRSYNEQFF. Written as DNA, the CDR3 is TGTGCCAGCAGCCGCAGCAGTCGCTCCTACAATGAGCAGTTCTTC.

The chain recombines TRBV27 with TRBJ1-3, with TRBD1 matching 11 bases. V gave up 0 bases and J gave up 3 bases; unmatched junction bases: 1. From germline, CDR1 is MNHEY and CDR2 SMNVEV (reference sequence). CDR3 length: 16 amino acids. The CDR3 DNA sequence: TGTGCCAGCAGTTTATCGGACAGGGGGCATGGAAACACCATATATTTT. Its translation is CASSLSDRGHGNTIYF.

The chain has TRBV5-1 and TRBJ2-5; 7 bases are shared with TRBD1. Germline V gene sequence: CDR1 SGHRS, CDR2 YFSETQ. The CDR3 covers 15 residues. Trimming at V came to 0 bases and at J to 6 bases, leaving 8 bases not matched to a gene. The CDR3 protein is CASSLEDRTVKTQYF. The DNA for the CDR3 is TGCGCCAGCAGCTTGGAGGACAGGACGGTGAAGACCCAGTACTTC.

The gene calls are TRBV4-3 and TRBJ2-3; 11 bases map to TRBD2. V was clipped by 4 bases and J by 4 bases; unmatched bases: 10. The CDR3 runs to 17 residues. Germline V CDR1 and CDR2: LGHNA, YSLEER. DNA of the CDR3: TGCGCCAGCAGCCTATCCCAGACTAGCGGGATATCAGATACGCAGTATTTT. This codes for CASSLSQTSGISDTQYF.

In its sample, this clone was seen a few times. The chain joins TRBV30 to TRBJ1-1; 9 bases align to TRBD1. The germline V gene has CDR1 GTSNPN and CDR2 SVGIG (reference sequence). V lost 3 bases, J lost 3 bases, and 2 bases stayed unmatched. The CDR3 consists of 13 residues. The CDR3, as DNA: TGTGCCTGGAGGAGACAGGGGGACACTGAAGCTTTCTTT. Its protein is CAWRRQGDTEAFF.

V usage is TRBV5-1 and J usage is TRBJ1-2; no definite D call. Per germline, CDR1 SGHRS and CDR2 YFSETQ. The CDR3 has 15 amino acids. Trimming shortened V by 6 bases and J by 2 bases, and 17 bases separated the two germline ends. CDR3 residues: CASKENTPVNYGYTF. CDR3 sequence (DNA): TGCGCCAGCAAGGAAAATACACCTGTAAACTATGGCTACACCTTC.

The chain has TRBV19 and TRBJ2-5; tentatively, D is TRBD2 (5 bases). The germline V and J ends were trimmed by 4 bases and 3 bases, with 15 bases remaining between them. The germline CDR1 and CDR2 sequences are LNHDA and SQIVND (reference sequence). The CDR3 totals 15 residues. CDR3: CASSTGIGQKETQYF. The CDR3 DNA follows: TGTGCCAGTAGTACCGGGATCGGGCAGAAAGAGACCCAGTACTTC.

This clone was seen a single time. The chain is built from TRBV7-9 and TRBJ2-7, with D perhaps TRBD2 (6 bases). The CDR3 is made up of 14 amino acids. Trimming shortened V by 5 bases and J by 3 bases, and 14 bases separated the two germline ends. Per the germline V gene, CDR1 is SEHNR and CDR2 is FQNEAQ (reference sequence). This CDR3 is CASSGGDYDYEQYF. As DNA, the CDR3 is TGTGCCAGCAGCGGAGGGGATTATGACTACGAGCAGTACTTC.

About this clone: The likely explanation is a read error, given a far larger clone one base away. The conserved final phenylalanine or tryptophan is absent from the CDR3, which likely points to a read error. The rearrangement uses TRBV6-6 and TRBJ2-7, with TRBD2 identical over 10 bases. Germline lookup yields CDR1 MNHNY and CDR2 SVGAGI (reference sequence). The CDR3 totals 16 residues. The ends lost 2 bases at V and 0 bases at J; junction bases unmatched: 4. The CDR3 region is CASSYTASGSSYEQYL. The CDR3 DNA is TGTGCCAGCAGTTACACGGCTAGCGGGAGCTCCTACGAGCAGTACTTA.

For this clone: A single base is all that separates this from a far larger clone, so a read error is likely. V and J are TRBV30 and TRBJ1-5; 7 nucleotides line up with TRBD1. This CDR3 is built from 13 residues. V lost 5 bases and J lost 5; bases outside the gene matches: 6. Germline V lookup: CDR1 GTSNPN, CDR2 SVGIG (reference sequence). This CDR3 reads CAWSTGAYQPQHF. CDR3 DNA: TGTGCCTGGTCCACAGGGGCCTATCAGCCCCAGCATTTT.

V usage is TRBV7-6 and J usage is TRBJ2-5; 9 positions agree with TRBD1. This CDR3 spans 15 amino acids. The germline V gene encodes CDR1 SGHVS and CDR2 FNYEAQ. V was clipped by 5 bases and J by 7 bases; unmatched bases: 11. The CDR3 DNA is TGTGCCAGCAGCCTCGCCGGGACAGGGAGAGGGACCCAGTACTTC. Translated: CASSLAGTGRGTQYF. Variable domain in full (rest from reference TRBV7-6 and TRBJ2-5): GAGVSQSPRYKVTKRGQDVALRCDPISGHVSLYWYRQALGQGPEFLTYFNYEAQQDKSGLPNDRFSAERPEGSISTLTIQRTEQRDSAMYRCASSLAGTGRGTQYFGPGTRLLVL.